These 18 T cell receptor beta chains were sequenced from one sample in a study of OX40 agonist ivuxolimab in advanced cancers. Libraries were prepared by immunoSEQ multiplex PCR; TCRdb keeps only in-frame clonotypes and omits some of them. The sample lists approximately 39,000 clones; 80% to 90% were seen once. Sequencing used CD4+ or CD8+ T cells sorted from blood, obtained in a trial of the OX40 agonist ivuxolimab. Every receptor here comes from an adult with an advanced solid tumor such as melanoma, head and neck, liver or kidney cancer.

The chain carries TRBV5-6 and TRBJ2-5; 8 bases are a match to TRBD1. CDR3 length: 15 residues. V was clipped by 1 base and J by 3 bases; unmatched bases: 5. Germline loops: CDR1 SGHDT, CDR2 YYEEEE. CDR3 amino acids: CASSLNRGFEETQYF. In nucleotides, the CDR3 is TGTGCCAGCAGCTTGAACAGGGGGTTCGAAGAGACCCAGTACTTC. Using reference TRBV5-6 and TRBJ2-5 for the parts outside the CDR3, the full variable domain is DAGVTQSPTHLIKTRGQQVTLRCSPKSGHDTVSWYQQALGQGPQFIFQYYEEEERQRGNFPDRFSGHQFPNYSSELNVNALLLGDSALYLCASSLNRGFEETQYFGPGTRLLVL.

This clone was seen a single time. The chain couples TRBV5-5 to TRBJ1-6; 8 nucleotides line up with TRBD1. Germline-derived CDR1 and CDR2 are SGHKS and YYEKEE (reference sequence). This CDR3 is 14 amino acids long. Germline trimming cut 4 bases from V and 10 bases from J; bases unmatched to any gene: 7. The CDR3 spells CASSLQGEGSPLHF. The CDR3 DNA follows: TGTGCCAGCAGCCTACAGGGGGAAGGCTCACCCCTCCACTTT. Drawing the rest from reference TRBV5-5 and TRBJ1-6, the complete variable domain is DAGVTQSPTHLIKTRGQQVTLRCSPISGHKSVSWYQQVLGQGPQFIFQYYEKEERGRGNFPDRFSARQFPNYSSELNVNALLLGDSALYLCASSLQGEGSPLHFGNGTRLTVT.

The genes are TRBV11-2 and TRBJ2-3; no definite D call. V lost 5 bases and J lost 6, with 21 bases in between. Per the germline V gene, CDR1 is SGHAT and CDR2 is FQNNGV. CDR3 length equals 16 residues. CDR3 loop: CASSPPRALLLDTQYF. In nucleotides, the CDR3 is TGTGCCAGCAGCCCCCCACGGGCCCTATTGCTGGATACGCAGTATTTT.

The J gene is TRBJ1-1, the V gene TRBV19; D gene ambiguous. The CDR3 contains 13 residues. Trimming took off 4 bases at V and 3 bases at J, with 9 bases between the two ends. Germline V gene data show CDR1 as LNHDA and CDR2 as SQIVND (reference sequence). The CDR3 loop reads CASSTRRDTEAFF. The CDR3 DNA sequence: TGTGCCAGTAGTACCCGGAGGGACACTGAAGCTTTCTTT.

DNA of the CDR3: TGTGCCAGCAGTTACGTGGTCAGGGCGAACACCGGGGAGCTGTTTTTT. Translated: CASSYVVRANTGELFF. V is TRBV6-5 and J is TRBJ2-2, with D maybe TRBD1 (5 bases). The CDR3 runs 16 residues. CDR1 and CDR2 (germline): MNHEY, SVGAGI. V was trimmed by 2 bases and J by 0 bases, leaving 10 bases between them.

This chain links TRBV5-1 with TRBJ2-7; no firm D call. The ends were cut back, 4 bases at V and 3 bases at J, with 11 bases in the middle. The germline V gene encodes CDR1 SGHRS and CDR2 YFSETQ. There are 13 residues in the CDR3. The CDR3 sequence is CASSPRFSYEQYF. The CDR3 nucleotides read TGCGCCAGCAGCCCGAGGTTTAGCTACGAGCAGTACTTC.

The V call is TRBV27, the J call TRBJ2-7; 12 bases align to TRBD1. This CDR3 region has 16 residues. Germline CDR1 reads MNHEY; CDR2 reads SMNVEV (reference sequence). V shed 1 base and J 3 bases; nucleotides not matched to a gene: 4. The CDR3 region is CASSLLGTGGGYEQYF. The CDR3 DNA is TGTGCCAGCAGTTTATTGGGGACAGGGGGCGGCTACGAGCAGTACTTC.

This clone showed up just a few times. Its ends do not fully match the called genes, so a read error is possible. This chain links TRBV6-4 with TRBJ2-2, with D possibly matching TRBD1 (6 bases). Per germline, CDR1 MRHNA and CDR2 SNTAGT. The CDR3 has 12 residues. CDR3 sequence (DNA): TGTGCCACCAGTAGGGGGACCGGGGAGCTGTTTTTT. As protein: CATSRGTGELFF.

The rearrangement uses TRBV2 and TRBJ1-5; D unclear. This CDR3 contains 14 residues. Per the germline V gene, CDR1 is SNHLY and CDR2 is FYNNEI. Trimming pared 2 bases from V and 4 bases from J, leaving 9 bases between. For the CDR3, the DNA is TGTGCCAGCAGTGAACTGGGGTCGAATCAGCCCCAGCATTTT. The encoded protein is CASSELGSNQPQHF.

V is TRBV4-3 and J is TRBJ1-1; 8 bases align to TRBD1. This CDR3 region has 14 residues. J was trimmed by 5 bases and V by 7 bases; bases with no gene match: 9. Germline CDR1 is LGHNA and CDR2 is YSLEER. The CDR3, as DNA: TGCGCCAGCAACTCCGGCAGGGGGCAGACTGAAGCTTTCTTT. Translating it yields CASNSGRGQTEAFF.

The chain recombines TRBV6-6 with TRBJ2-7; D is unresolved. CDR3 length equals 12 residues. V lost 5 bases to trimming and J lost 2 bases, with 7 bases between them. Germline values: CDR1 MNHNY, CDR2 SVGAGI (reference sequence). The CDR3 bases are TGTGCCAGCAGTCCATTGACCTACGAGCAGTACTTC. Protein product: CASSPLTYEQYF.

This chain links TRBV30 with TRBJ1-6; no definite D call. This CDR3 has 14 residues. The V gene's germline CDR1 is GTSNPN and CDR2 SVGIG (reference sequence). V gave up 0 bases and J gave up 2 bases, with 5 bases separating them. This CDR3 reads CAWSVGAYNSPLHF. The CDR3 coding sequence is TGTGCCTGGAGTGTCGGAGCCTATAATTCACCCCTCCACTTT.

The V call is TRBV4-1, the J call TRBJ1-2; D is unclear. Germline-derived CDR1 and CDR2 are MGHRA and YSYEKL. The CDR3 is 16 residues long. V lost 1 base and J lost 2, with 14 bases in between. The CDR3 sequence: CASSQGPGLGNYGYTF. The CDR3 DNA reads TGCGCCAGCAGCCAAGGACCAGGCCTGGGAAACTATGGCTACACCTTC.

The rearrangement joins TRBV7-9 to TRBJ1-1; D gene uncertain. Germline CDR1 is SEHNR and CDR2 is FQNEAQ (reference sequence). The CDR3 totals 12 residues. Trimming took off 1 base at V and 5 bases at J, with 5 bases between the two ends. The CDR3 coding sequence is TGTGCCAGCAGCTTAGAGAGGACTGAAGCTTTCTTT. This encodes CASSLERTEAFF.

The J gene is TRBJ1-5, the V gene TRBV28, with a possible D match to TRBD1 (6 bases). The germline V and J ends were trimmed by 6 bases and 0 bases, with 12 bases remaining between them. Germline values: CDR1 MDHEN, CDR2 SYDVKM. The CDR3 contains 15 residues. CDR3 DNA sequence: TGTGCCAGCAGACCGACAGGAATTAGCAATCAGCCCCAGCATTTT. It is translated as CASRPTGISNQPQHF.

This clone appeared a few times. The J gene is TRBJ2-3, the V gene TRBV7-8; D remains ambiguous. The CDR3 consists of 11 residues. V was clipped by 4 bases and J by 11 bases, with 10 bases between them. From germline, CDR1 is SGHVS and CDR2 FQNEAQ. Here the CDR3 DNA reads TGTGCCAGCAGCTATGCTAGAGAGCAGTATTTT. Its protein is CASSYAREQYF.

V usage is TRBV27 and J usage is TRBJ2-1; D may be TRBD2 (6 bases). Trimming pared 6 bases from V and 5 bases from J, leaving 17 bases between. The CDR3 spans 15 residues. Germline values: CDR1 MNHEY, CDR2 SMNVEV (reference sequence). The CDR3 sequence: CASRQRLDPDNEQFF. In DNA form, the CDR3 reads TGTGCCAGCAGGCAAAGACTAGACCCCGACAATGAGCAGTTCTTC.

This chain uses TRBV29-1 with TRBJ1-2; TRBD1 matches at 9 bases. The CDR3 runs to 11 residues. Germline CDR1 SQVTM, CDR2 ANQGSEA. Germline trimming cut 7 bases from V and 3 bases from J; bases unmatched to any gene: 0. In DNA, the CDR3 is TGCAGCGGGACAGGGGACTATGGCTACACCTTC. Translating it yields CSGTGDYGYTF.